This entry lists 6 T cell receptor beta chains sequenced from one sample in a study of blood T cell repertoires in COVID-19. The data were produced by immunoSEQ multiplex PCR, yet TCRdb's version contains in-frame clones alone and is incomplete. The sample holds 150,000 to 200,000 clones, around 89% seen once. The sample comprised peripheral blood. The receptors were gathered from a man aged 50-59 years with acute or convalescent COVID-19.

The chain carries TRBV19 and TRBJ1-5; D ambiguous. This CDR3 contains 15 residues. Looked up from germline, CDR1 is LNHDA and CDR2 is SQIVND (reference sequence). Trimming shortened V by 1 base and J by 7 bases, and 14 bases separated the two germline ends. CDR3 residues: CASSIGAGRWQPQHF. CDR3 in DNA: TGTGCCAGTAGTATAGGAGCAGGCCGCTGGCAGCCCCAGCATTTT.

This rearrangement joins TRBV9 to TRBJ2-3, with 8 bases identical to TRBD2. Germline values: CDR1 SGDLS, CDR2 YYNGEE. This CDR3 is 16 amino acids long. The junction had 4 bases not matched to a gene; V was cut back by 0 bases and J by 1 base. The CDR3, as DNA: TGTGCCAGCAGCGTAGCCGGGCGGGGGGGCACAGATACGCAGTATTTT. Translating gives CASSVAGRGGTDTQYF.

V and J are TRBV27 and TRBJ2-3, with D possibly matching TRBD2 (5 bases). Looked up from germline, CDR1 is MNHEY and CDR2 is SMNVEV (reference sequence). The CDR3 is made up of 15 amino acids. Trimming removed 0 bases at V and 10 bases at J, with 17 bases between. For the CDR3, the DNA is TGTGCCAGCAGTTTATCCCCGGGCGGCGGGCTGCCGCAGTATTTT. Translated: CASSLSPGGGLPQYF.

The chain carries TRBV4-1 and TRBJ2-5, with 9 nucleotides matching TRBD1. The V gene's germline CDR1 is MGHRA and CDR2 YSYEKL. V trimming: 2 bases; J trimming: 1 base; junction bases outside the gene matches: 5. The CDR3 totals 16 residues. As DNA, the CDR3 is TGCGCCAGCAGCCAAAGACAACAGGGGGCCCAAGAGACCCAGTACTTC. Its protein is CASSQRQQGAQETQYF.

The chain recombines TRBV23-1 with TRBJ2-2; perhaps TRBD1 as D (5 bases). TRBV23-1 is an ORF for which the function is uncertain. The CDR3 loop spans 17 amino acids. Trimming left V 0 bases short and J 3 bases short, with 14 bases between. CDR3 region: CASSQSGQGTYTGELFF. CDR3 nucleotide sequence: TGCGCCAGCAGTCAATCGGGGCAGGGAACATACACCGGGGAGCTGTTTTTT.

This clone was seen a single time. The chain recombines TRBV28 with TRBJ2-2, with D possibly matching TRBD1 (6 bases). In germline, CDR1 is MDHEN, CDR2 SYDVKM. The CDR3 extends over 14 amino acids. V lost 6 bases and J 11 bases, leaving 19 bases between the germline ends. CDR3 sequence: CASRLRGQNLELFF. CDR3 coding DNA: TGTGCCAGCAGACTGCGCGGACAGAACCTCGAGCTGTTTTTT. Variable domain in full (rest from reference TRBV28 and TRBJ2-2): DVKVTQSSRYLVKRTGEKVFLECVQDMDHENMFWYRQDPGLGLRLIYFSYDVKMKEKGDIPEGYSVSREKKERFSLILESASTNQTSMYLCASRLRGQNLELFFGEGSRLTVL.